Reported below is one TCR beta chain. These data come from a study of blood T cell repertoires in COVID-19. Study as a whole: Nucleic acid was either cDNA or gDNA, and it came from T cells, B-cell-depleted T cells, or PBMCs.

Generated by immunoSEQ multiplex PCR, the TCRdb table keeps only in-frame clones and is missing some. The profile shows about 480,000 clones, approximately 90% of them singletons. The CDR3 contains 13 residues. Trimming cost V 4 bases and J 5 bases, with 11 bases left between them. From germline, CDR1 is MNHEY and CDR2 SMNVEV (reference sequence). Participants' own reports of clinical history determined their cohort assignment. Two negative PCRs, clearance, or symptom resolution characterized the recovered Cohort 3 donors. The receptor comes from a woman aged 55-75 years who had recovered from COVID-19. This chain joins TRBV27 and TRBJ1-1; D gene uncertain. The sample was PBMCs or T cells enriched from blood (not recorded which). The CDR3 is CASSSRGTTEAFF. The CDR3, as DNA: TGTGCCAGCAGTTCTCGGGGTACGACTGAAGCTTTCTTT.